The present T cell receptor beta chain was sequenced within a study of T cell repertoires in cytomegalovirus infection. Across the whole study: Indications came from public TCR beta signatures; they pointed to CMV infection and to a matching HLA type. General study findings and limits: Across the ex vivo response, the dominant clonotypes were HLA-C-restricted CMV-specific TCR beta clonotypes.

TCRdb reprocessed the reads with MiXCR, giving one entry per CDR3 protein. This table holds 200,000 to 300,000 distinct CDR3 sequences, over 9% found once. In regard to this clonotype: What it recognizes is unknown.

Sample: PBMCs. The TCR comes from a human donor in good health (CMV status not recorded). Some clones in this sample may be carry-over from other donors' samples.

CDR3 bases: TGCAGTGCCATCGACAGGCTAAACTATGGCTACACCTTC. It encodes CSAIDRLNYGYTF. The chain employs TRBV20-1 and TRBJ1-2; D might be TRBD1 (6 bases). CDR1 and CDR2 from the germline V gene are DFQATT and SNEGSKA (reference sequence). The CDR3 spans 13 residues. With 6 bases removed from V and 2 bases from J, the gap between germline ends came to 13 bases.